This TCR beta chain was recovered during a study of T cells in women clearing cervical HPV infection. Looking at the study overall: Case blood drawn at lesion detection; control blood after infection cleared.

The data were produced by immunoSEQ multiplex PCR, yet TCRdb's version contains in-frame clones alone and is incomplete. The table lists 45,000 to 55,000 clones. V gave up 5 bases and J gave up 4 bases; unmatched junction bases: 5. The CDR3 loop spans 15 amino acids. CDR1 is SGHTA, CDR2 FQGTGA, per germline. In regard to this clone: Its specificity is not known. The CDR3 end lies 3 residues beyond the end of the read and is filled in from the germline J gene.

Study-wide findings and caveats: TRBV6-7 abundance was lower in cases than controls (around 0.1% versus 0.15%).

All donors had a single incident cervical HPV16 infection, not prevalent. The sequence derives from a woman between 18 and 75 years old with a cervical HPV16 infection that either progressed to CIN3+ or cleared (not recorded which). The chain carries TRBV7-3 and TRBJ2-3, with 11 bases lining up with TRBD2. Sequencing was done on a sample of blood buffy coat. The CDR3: CASSEQLAGADTQYF. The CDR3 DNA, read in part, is TGTGCCAGCAGCGAACAACTAGCGGGGGCAGATACG.